This TCR beta chain was found in a study of T cell repertoires in cytomegalovirus infection. TCRdb reprocessed the reads via MiXCR and lists one record per CDR3 protein. The sample has 450,000 to 550,000 distinct CDR3 sequences; about 42% are singletons. Deletions cut 5 bases from V and 5 bases from J, with 10 bases between. Germline V gives CDR1 MNHEY, CDR2 SVGEGT. The CDR3 is 12 residues long. To note about this clonotype: What it recognizes is unknown.

Broader study findings: Identification of carriers of CMV plus the relevant HLA was performed using cumulative public TCR beta family frequency.

The clonotype comes from a human donor in good health (CMV status not recorded). Some clones in this sample may be carry-over from other donors' samples. The sequencing used cultured PBMCs, collected from culture after CMV antigen stimulation. This rearrangement joins TRBV6-2 or TRBV6-3 to TRBJ2-7, with TRBD1 as a possible D gene (5 bases). The CDR3 sequence is CASSADTDEQYF. The CDR3 DNA sequence: TGTGCCAGCAGTGCGGACACCGACGAGCAGTACTTC.